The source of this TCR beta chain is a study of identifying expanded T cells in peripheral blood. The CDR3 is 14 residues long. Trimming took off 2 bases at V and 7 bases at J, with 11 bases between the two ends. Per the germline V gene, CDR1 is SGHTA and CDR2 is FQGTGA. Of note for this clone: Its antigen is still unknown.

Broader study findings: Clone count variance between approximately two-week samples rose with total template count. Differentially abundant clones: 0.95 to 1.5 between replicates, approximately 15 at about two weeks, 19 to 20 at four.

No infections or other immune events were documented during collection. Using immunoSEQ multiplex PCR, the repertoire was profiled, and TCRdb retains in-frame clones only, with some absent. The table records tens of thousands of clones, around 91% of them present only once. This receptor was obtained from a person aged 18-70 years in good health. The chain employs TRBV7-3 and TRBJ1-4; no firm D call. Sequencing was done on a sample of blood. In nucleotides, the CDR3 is TGTGCCAGCAGCTTAGGGTCTCTATCTGAAAAACTGTTTTTT. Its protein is CASSLGSLSEKLFF.